What follows are 24 T cell receptor beta chains derived from one specimen sequenced in a study of spatial heterogeneity in lung cancer. Time point here: sample taken at primary tumor resection. From tumor, nontumor lung or frozen PBMC, whole RNA was taken unsorted for sequencing. A single record per CDR3 protein comes from TCRdb applying MiXCR to the 5' RACE reads. The sample includes tens of thousands of distinct CDR3 sequences, under 4% of them seen just once. This specimen consisted of PBMCs, obtained at surgery. The receptors stem from a female donor with early-stage non-small cell lung cancer.

The table lists this clonotype with many counts. This chain joins TRBV6-5 and TRBJ1-4, with D unresolved. V dropped 4 bases and J dropped 7 bases, with 13 bases sitting between them. The germline V gene has CDR1 MNHEY and CDR2 SVGAGI. CDR3 size: 14 residues. The CDR3 protein is CASSSGRAVEKLFF. DNA of the CDR3: TGTGCCAGCAGTTCCGGTCGGGCTGTTGAAAAACTGTTTTTT.

This clonotype was found many times. The junction differs from germline at one of its ends, possibly a read error. This chain connects TRBV20-1 to TRBJ2-1, with 13 bases aligning to TRBD2. The length of the CDR3 is 13 residues. The germline V gene encodes CDR1 DFQATT and CDR2 SNEGSKA (reference sequence). This chain's CDR3 is CSARRGLAGPKIF. The CDR3 DNA follows: TGCAGTGCTAGAAGGGGACTAGCGGGACCCAAGATCTTC.

This clonotype was seen ten or more times. The chain has TRBV4-2 and TRBJ1-1; D is uncertain. Germline assignment: CDR1 LGHNA and CDR2 YNFKEQ. This CDR3 has 12 residues. Trimming shortened V by 1 base and J by 6 bases, and 6 bases separated the two germline ends. The CDR3 DNA reads TGTGCCAGCAGCCAAGGTCGACCTGAAGCTTTCTTT. As protein: CASSQGRPEAFF.

This clonotype occurred many times. The gene calls are TRBV20-1 and TRBJ2-1; 11 bases line up with TRBD2. The V segment lost 6 bases and the J segment 7 bases; nucleotides outside the gene matches: 5. The CDR3 loop spans 13 amino acids. Germline V gives CDR1 DFQATT, CDR2 SNEGSKA (reference sequence). DNA of the CDR3: TGCAGTGCGACACTAGCGGGAGAGAATGAGCAGTTCTTC. The encoded protein is CSATLAGENEQFF.

Comment on this clonotype: This may stem from a read error, because a much larger clone lies one nucleotide away. The chain is built from TRBV4-1 and TRBJ2-7; D is possibly TRBD2 (6 bases). The CDR3 spans 17 residues. Germline V CDR1 and CDR2: MGHRA, YSYEKL. The CDR3 reads CASSQDLGSSRRDERYF. CDR3 coding DNA: TGCGCCAGCAGCCAAGATTTGGGGTCCTCCCGGAGGGACGAGCGGTACTTC.

This clonotype came up many times. The V call is TRBV19, the J call TRBJ2-3, with D perhaps TRBD1 or TRBD2 (6 bases each). Germline lookup yields CDR1 LNHDA and CDR2 SQIVND (reference sequence). This CDR3 has 16 amino acids. Deletions cut 5 bases from V and 3 bases from J, with 18 bases between. The CDR3 bases are TGTGCCAGTAGTCCCGGAGGAGGCGGGACAACAGATACGCAGTATTTT. This gives the protein CASSPGGGGTTDTQYF.

This clonotype was recorded at least ten times. The CDR3 DNA is TGTGCCAGCAGCTCGTTAAGGGGTGCCGGAAACACCATATATTTT. It yields the protein CASSSLRGAGNTIYF. V and J are TRBV7-9 and TRBJ1-3, with a weak D call TRBD1 (5 bases). The CDR3 covers 15 residues. Per the germline V gene, CDR1 is SEHNR and CDR2 is FQNEAQ (reference sequence). The V end was cut by 4 bases, the J end by 4 bases, with 14 bases between.

This clonotype was seen ten or more times. DNA for the CDR3: TGTGCCAGCAGCATAGGGGGGCTAGGATCCCAGTACTTC. It is translated as CASSIGGLGSQYF. The chain joins TRBV7-6 to TRBJ2-5; TRBD1 or TRBD2 may be the D gene (6 bases each). Germline CDR1 and CDR2: SGHVS and FNYEAQ. Trimming took off 5 bases at V and 9 bases at J, with 16 bases between the two ends. The CDR3 extends over 13 amino acids.

V and J are TRBV19 and TRBJ2-1; D unclear. Trimming shortened V by 5 bases and J by 5 bases, and 10 bases separated the two germline ends. The CDR3 contains 13 residues. CDR1 is LNHDA and CDR2 is SQIVND in the germline V gene (reference sequence). Here the CDR3 reads CASSLLTDNEQFF. DNA of the CDR3: TGTGCCAGTAGTCTCCTTACCGACAATGAGCAGTTCTTC.

At least ten counts were recorded for this clonotype. The CDR3 reads CASRPSGRAANEQFF. The CDR3 DNA sequence: TGTGCCAGCAGACCTAGCGGGAGGGCCGCCAATGAGCAGTTCTTC. The chain joins TRBV12-3 or TRBV12-4 to TRBJ2-1; 12 nucleotides align to TRBD2. Trimming at V came to 6 bases and at J to 6 bases, leaving 6 bases not matched to a gene. The CDR3 contains 15 residues.

The sample holds many counts of this clonotype. The V and J genes are TRBV6-5 and TRBJ2-2; no clear D gene. The germline gives CDR1 MNHEY, CDR2 SVGAGI. V dropped 8 bases and J dropped 0 bases, with 19 bases sitting between them. The CDR3 consists of 17 residues. CDR3 in amino acids: CASSFSRRSANTGELFF. As DNA, the CDR3 is TGTGCCAGCTCGTTTAGTCGCAGGTCCGCGAACACCGGGGAGCTGTTTTTT.

The chain links TRBV12-3 or TRBV12-4 to TRBJ2-5, with D possibly called TRBD1 or TRBD2 (5 bases each). The length of the CDR3 is 16 residues. V was cut by 6 bases and J by 6 bases, with 23 bases left in between. CDR3 sequence: CASRETRGATSKTQYF. As DNA, the CDR3 is TGTGCCAGCAGGGAGACGAGGGGTGCAACGTCGAAGACCCAGTACTTC.

This clonotype came up many times. This sequence joins TRBV7-3 and TRBJ2-3; no definite D call. The CDR3 is 15 amino acids. Germline lookup yields CDR1 SGHTA and CDR2 FQGTGA. Between the trimmed V and J ends, which lost 1 base and 2 bases, there was a span of 10 bases. The CDR3 loop is CASSLNSRFTDTQYF. CDR3 in DNA: TGTGCCAGCAGCTTAAATAGCCGATTCACAGATACGCAGTATTTT.

This clonotype was seen only a few times. J is TRBJ2-7 and V is TRBV7-2; D might be TRBD2 (6 bases). Trimming removed 5 bases from V and 7 bases from J, with 12 bases in between. The CDR3 length is 12 residues. CDR1 and CDR2 (germline): SGHTA, FQGNSA. The CDR3 DNA sequence: TGTGCCAGCAGCCCGCCGCGGGGAGAGCAGTACTTC. Translating it yields CASSPPRGEQYF. Variable domain in full (rest from reference TRBV7-2 and TRBJ2-7): GAGVSQSPSNKVTEKGKDVELRCDPISGHTALYWYRQSLGQGLEFLIYFQGNSAPDKSGLPSDRFSAERTGGSVSTLTIQRTQQEDSAVYLCASSPPRGEQYFGPGTRLTVT.

This clonotype was seen many times. The rearrangement joins TRBV28 to TRBJ1-5, with D possibly TRBD1 on 5 matching bases. V dropped 3 bases and J dropped 0 bases, with 6 bases sitting between them. The germline V gene has CDR1 MDHEN and CDR2 SYDVKM. The CDR3 is made up of 14 amino acids. The CDR3 sequence: CASSFGGSNQPQHF. CDR3 coding DNA: TGTGCCAGCAGTTTTGGGGGTAGCAATCAGCCCCAGCATTTT.

The table lists this clonotype with many counts. The chain has TRBV27 and TRBJ2-5, with 9 bases fitting TRBD2. After removal of 6 bases from V and 4 bases from J, the junction contained 6 bases not matched to a gene. CDR3 length: 14 residues. Germline V lookup: CDR1 MNHEY, CDR2 SMNVEV (reference sequence). For the CDR3, the DNA is TGTGCCAGCAGAGTAGCGGGAGCGGTAGAGACCCAGTACTTC. It specifies CASRVAGAVETQYF.

This clonotype was counted at least ten times. The rearrangement joins TRBV28 to TRBJ1-4, with D unclear. V shed 6 bases and J shed 5 bases, with 10 bases lying between them. The CDR3 length is 13 residues. Per the germline V gene, CDR1 is MDHEN and CDR2 is SYDVKM. CDR3 residues: CASRLGLNEKLFF. The CDR3, as DNA: TGTGCCAGCAGATTAGGTTTAAATGAAAAACTGTTTTTT. The whole variable domain, filled in from reference TRBV28 and TRBJ1-4, reads DVKVTQSSRYLVKRTGEKVFLECVQDMDHENMFWYRQDPGLGLRLIYFSYDVKMKEKGDIPEGYSVSREKKERFSLILESASTNQTSMYLCASRLGLNEKLFFGSGTQLSVL.

This clonotype was recorded at least ten times. The gene calls are TRBV9 and TRBJ1-3; the D is unclear. CDR1 is SGDLS, CDR2 YYNGEE, per germline. With 0 bases removed from V and 2 bases from J, the gap between germline ends came to 6 bases. The CDR3 totals 14 residues. The CDR3 reads CASSVGGPGNTIYF. CDR3 nucleotide sequence: TGTGCCAGCAGCGTAGGAGGCCCTGGAAACACCATATATTTT.

This clonotype was counted ten times or more. V is TRBV9 and J is TRBJ1-3; D unclear. Per the germline V gene, CDR1 is SGDLS and CDR2 is YYNGEE. The CDR3 is 14 amino acids. Trimming took off 7 bases at V and 2 bases at J, with 13 bases between the two ends. CDR3 region: CASSMGSAGNTIYF. The DNA for the CDR3 is TGTGCCAGCTCAATGGGCAGCGCTGGAAACACCATATATTTT.

This clonotype showed up many times. This chain's CDR3 is CACPLGQGSYEQYF. In DNA form, the CDR3 reads TGTGCCTGCCCCCTAGGACAGGGCTCCTACGAGCAGTACTTC. This chain connects TRBV30 to TRBJ2-7; 8 nucleotides align to TRBD1. The germline V gene has CDR1 GTSNPN and CDR2 SVGIG (reference sequence). This CDR3 spans 14 amino acids. V trimming: 6 bases; J trimming: 0 bases; junction bases outside the gene matches: 7. Drawing the rest from reference TRBV30 and TRBJ2-7, the complete variable domain is SQTIHQWPATLVQPVGSPLSLECTVEGTSNPNLYWYRQAAGRGLQLLFYSVGIGQISSEVPQNLSASRPQDRQFILSSKKLLLSDSGFYLCACPLGQGSYEQYFGPGTRLTVT.

This clonotype was counted between two and nine times. This rearrangement joins TRBV4-1 to TRBJ2-1; 9 bases agree with TRBD2. Losses at the gene ends were 6 bases for V and 6 bases for J; bases not matched to a gene: 9. This CDR3 is built from 15 residues. The germline CDR1 and CDR2 sequences are MGHRA and YSYEKL. DNA for the CDR3: TGCGCCAGCAGGAAAATAGCGGGAGTAGTCAATGAGCAGTTCTTC. It yields the protein CASRKIAGVVNEQFF.

This clonotype has a count of ten or more. V usage is TRBV28 and J usage is TRBJ2-2, with TRBD1 matching over 7 bases. The germline V gene has CDR1 MDHEN and CDR2 SYDVKM. Losses at the gene ends were 7 bases for V and 2 bases for J; bases not matched to a gene: 4. The CDR3 sequence is 14 residues long. DNA for the CDR3: TGTGCCAGCATTACAGGGGACAACACCGGGGAGCTGTTTTTT. Amino acids: CASITGDNTGELFF.

This clonotype has ten or more counts. The chain is built from TRBV11-2 and TRBJ1-1; no reliable D call. Germline CDR1 reads SGHAT; CDR2 reads FQNNGV. V gave up 2 bases and J gave up 6 bases, with 13 bases separating them. The CDR3 spans 14 residues. CDR3 DNA sequence: TGTGCCAGCAGCTTATGGGGTTTGCGCGCTGAAGCTTTCTTT. This translates into CASSLWGLRAEAFF.

This clonotype was counted ten times or more. V gene TRBV11-2 combines with J gene TRBJ2-2; TRBD2 aligns across 9 bases. This CDR3 has 18 amino acids. CDR1 is SGHAT and CDR2 is FQNNGV in the germline V gene. The V gene end was trimmed by 3 bases and the J gene end by 0 bases; junction bases not matched to a gene: 8. The chain's CDR3 is CASSFASGTFANTGELFF. In DNA form, the CDR3 reads TGTGCCAGCAGCTTTGCTAGCGGGACCTTTGCGAACACCGGGGAGCTGTTTTTT. The whole variable domain, remainder taken from reference TRBV11-2 and TRBJ2-2, is EAGVAQSPRYKIIEKRQSVAFWCNPISGHATLYWYQQILGQGPKLLIQFQNNGVVDDSQLPKDRFSAERLKGVDSTLKIQPAKLEDSAVYLCASSFASGTFANTGELFFGEGSRLTVL.